This TCR beta chain was recovered during a study of blood T cells in healthy people across ages (dated by TCRdb to between 2014 and 2017). Some background on the complete study: In model experiments, roughly one uniquely barcoded TCR beta cDNA molecule per two T cells was captured by template switching. To track age-related changes in TCR beta repertoire diversity, the study relied on deep sequencing normalized with unique cDNA molecular identifiers. Using the same blood draw, the study looked at two additional independent replicas of 1 million unique cDNA reads for two donors, one aged 18 to 29 and the other aged 80 or older. To avoid experimental bias, donors of different ages were distributed randomly across sequencing lanes. The donors were split into four age groups: young (average 16 years), middle-aged (more than 35), aged (62) and long-lived (approximately 80). What the authors observed across the whole study: The long-lived group showed more naive CD4+ T cells, fewer expanded clones and increased TCR diversity than the aged group, suggesting age selection. Estimates of total diversity based on one million sequenced T cells were considered lower bounds and underestimates. A strong correlation was found between observed TCR beta diversity and the percentage of naive T cells measured by flow cytometry. Because donor CMV infection status was unknown, age-related changes in expanded clonotypes were potentially confounded. As age increased, observed TCR beta diversity per million T cells dropped in a roughly linear way, and a significant reduction was already evident by age 40. Conclusive comparison of naive and antigen-experienced compartments was prevented by the profiling of bulk unsorted PBMCs.

The method was 5' RACE. A second roughly 6 to 12 cycle PCR used a sample-barcoded 5' primer and a J-beta primer mix. A template-switch 5' adaptor carrying 12 random nucleotides introduced a unique molecular identifier onto each TCR beta cDNA molecule. Each sample yielded at least 3 million CDR3-containing paired-end reads. First-strand cDNA was synthesized from all RNA with the Mint cDNA synthesis kit, primed by a TRBC-specific oligonucleotide. After uracil-DNA glycosylase treatment, a first 18-cycle PCR used universal primers M1SS and BC2_uni_R on all cDNA. The authors processed their data as follows. For normalization, 1 million high-quality reads, each with a distinct molecular identifier, were randomly selected from each sample. Instead of being binned into consensus sequences, reads that shared molecular identifiers were thrown out. MiTCR, set to a Q25 quality threshold and the strictest error-elimination algorithm, was used for CDR3 identification, clonotype clustering and error correction. A nonparametric unseen species model using Euler transformation provided a lower-bound estimate of total TCR beta diversity. The public reads were reprocessed in TCRdb via fastp at Q25 and MiXCR, keeping in-frame beta chains. Identical CDR3 proteins give one entry, which carries the most common genes and DNA. The V and J calls and clone size are TCRdb's, not the authors'. This sample holds some 1,800,000 distinct CDR3 sequences; roughly two fifths were observed only once. The top ten clones comprise roughly 23% of the sample.

The CDR3 starts with the cysteine, ends with the phenylalanine, and has 15 residues. Of all the DNA, just the CDR3 is kept, 45 bases in frame from base 1. The germline V gene gives CDR1 as SGHTA and CDR2 as FQGNSA. V is pared back by 2 bases and J by 0 bases, with 11 bases lying between the germline termini. This clonotype has only a few counts. Its antigen has not been determined. Base qualities are not recorded, but no much larger clone differs from it by a single base. The donors were 40 or so Caucasian individuals from Russia, aged roughly 6 to 90 years, who were systemically healthy. Approximately 9 milliliters of peripheral blood were collected from each donor into EDTA-treated Vacutainer tubes. Ficoll-Paque density-gradient centrifugation was used to isolate PBMCs, with at least 6.5 million per sample. Total RNA was extracted from PBMCs with Trizol reagent, with at least 6 micrograms obtained per sample. For every donor, flow cytometry on a PBMC aliquot measured the percentage of naive CD45RAhigh/CD27high T cells.

The rearranged segments are TRBV7-2 and TRBJ2-7; no D gene is confidently identified. This TCR was sampled from a human donor in good health. Sequenced sample: blood. The CDR3 sequence is CASSLSVGISYEQYF. The DNA sequence follows: TGTGCCAGCAGCTTATCTGTAGGGATCTCCTACGAGCAGTACTTC.